This paragraph covers one T cell receptor (beta chain) sequence. Antigen unknown. TCRdb analysed the RT-PCR reads with MiXCR anew, one entry per CDR3 protein. The sample holds 450,000 to 600,000 distinct CDR3 sequences, approximately 7.7% seen once. Germline lookup yields CDR1 KGHSH and CDR2 LQKENI. The CDR3 runs 15 residues. J lost 4 bases, V lost 8 bases, and 6 bases had no gene match. The data were taken from a study of response to subunit inactivated influenza vaccine. General study results and limits: New T cells are recruited in small numbers by each seasonal influenza vaccination, according to the authors' suggestion.

The chain employs TRBV18 and TRBJ2-5, with 14 nucleotides matching TRBD2. The clonotype comes from a man aged 50 to 69 who received an inactivated influenza vaccine. Here the sequenced sample was PBMCs from blood, taken around 25 months after vaccination. CDR3 coding DNA: TGTGCCAGCGCAGACGGACTAGCGGGGGGAGAGACCCAGTACTTC. This encodes CASADGLAGGETQYF.